Presented here are 9 T cell receptor beta chains from one specimen sequenced in a study of blood T cell repertoires in COVID-19. The method was immunoSEQ multiplex PCR; TCRdb's version includes in-frame clones alone and lacks a portion of them. Altogether approximately 60,000 clones are present, 87% being singletons, with the ten largest covering around a fifth. Specimen: peripheral blood. The receptors originated from a woman older than 75 with COVID-19, enrolled during active disease.

This clone was observed a few times. This chain links TRBV9 with TRBJ1-1; a weak D match, TRBD1 (6 bases). The V end lost 4 bases, the J end lost 1 base, and 11 bases lay between the germline ends. The CDR3 runs 14 residues. Germline lookup yields CDR1 SGDLS and CDR2 YYNGEE. For the CDR3, the DNA is TGTGCCAGCAGCCTCGAGGGACAGAACACTGAAGCTTTCTTT. Protein sequence: CASSLEGQNTEAFF.

This clone came up a few times. One end of the junction is discordant with germline, which a read error may explain. V gene TRBV2 combines with J gene TRBJ1-1; D gene uncertain. Germline loops: CDR1 SNHLY, CDR2 FYNNEI. The CDR3 has 13 residues. CDR3 sequence reads: CASIEHLNTEAFF. The CDR3, as DNA: TGTGCCAGCATTGAACATTTGAACACTGAAGCTTTCTTT.

The rearrangement links TRBV7-6 to TRBJ1-2, with TRBD1 as a possible D gene (6 bases). The V and J ends lost 1 base and 6 bases respectively, with 15 bases between them. The CDR3 length is 15 residues. Germline CDR1 and CDR2: SGHVS and FNYEAQ. The CDR3 here is CASSLEAGAFHGYTF. In DNA, the CDR3 is TGTGCCAGCAGCTTAGAGGCGGGGGCATTTCATGGCTACACCTTC.

The chain combines TRBV15 with TRBJ1-5; no clear D. Germline lookup yields CDR1 LNHNV and CDR2 YYDKDF (reference sequence). The CDR3 has 12 residues. With 8 bases removed from V and 9 bases from J, the gap between germline ends came to 14 bases. The CDR3 spells CATGRSEGPQHF. The DNA for the CDR3 is TGTGCCACCGGACGGTCCGAGGGGCCCCAGCATTTT.

This chain joins TRBV5-1 and TRBJ2-7, with TRBD1 matching 7 bases. The CDR3 loop spans 14 amino acids. Germline assignment: CDR1 SGHRS and CDR2 YFSETQ. V was clipped by 4 bases and J by 2 bases; unmatched bases: 6. The CDR3 nucleotides are TGCGCCAGCAGCCAGGGACAGCTAGCCTACGAGCAGTACTTC. It yields the protein CASSQGQLAYEQYF.

This chain links TRBV15 with TRBJ2-3; weak D call: TRBD2 (6 bases). The V gene lost 0 bases and the J gene lost 0 bases, with 16 bases spanning the gap. Germline assignment: CDR1 LNHNV and CDR2 YYDKDF (reference sequence). The CDR3 runs 18 residues. CDR3 region: CATSRDPAGYSSTDTQYF. The DNA of the CDR3 is TGTGCCACCAGCAGAGACCCAGCGGGCTATTCTAGCACAGATACGCAGTATTTT.

This chain connects TRBV6-1 to TRBJ1-5, with TRBD1 as a possible D gene (6 bases). The CDR3 loop spans 15 amino acids. Between the trimmed V and J ends, which lost 0 bases and 7 bases, there was a span of 13 bases. CDR1 is MNHNS, CDR2 SASEGT, per germline. Here the CDR3 reads CASSEALGGQQPQHF. DNA for the CDR3: TGTGCCAGCAGTGAAGCGCTAGGGGGTCAACAGCCCCAGCATTTT.

In its sample, this clone was seen a few times. This chain links TRBV7-2 with TRBJ2-5, with 15 positions matching TRBD2. Trimming at V came to 5 bases and at J to 2 bases, leaving 3 bases not matched to a gene. The CDR3 covers 16 residues. Germline values: CDR1 SGHTA, CDR2 FQGNSA. CDR3 region: CASSAGLAGGQETQYF. In DNA form, the CDR3 reads TGTGCCAGCAGCGCCGGACTAGCGGGGGGGCAAGAGACCCAGTACTTC.

This clone was observed a single time. V gene TRBV3-1 (or the pseudogene TRBV3-2) combines with J gene TRBJ1-5, with a possible D match to TRBD1 (5 bases). CDR3 length: 13 residues. V shed 2 bases and J shed 9 bases, with 11 bases lying between them. Looked up from germline, CDR1 is LGHDT and CDR2 is YNNKEL (reference sequence). CDR3 nucleotides: TGTGCCAGCAGCCAACGAGGCGGGGGGCCCCAGCATTTT. Translating gives CASSQRGGGPQHF.